Below are 32 T cell receptor beta chains sequenced from a single sample in a study of blood T cell repertoires in COVID-19. The method was immunoSEQ multiplex PCR; TCRdb's version includes in-frame clones alone and lacks a portion of them. The profile shows about 68,000 clones, about 90% of them singletons. Specimen: peripheral blood. The receptors shown here come from a woman between 50 and 59 years old with COVID-19, enrolled during active disease.

The chain uses TRBV12-3 or TRBV12-4 and TRBJ1-2; D is perhaps TRBD1 (5 bases). This CDR3 is built from 13 residues. V was clipped by 7 bases and J by 7 bases, with 16 bases between them. For the CDR3, the DNA is TGTGCCAGCACGCTGACAGTCGTCAGTGGCTACACCTTC. Its protein is CASTLTVVSGYTF.

The V gene is TRBV19, the J gene TRBJ1-2, with 8 nucleotides matching TRBD1. The CDR3 contains 15 residues. Germline V lookup: CDR1 LNHDA, CDR2 SQIVND (reference sequence). J was trimmed by 4 bases and V by 2 bases; bases with no gene match: 6. The CDR3 DNA sequence: TGTGCCAGTAGTATAACGGCAGGGGGCCTCTATGGCTACACCTTC. Translated: CASSITAGGLYGYTF.

V is TRBV12-3 or TRBV12-4 and J is TRBJ2-3; D unclear. V was shortened by 3 bases and J by 6 bases, with 4 bases between the two germline ends. The CDR3 length is 11 residues. The CDR3 here is CASSFGDTQYF. The CDR3, as DNA: TGTGCCAGCAGTTTCGGTGATACGCAGTATTTT.

This chain uses TRBV11-2 with TRBJ2-1, with 10 bases matching TRBD2. This CDR3 is 14 amino acids long. Germline-derived CDR1 and CDR2 are SGHAT and FQNNGV. J lost 9 bases, V lost 6 bases, and 8 bases had no gene match. The DNA of the CDR3 is TGTGCCAGCAGGTCTAGCGGGAGCTCTGGTGAGCAGTTCTTC. Its protein product is CASRSSGSSGEQFF.

J is TRBJ2-1 and V is TRBV20-1; D gene unclear. The CDR3 length is 10 residues. In germline, CDR1 is DFQATT, CDR2 SNEGSKA (reference sequence). Trimming took 5 bases from V and 8 from J, leaving 7 bases between them. This CDR3 is CSAENHEQFF. CDR3 sequence (DNA): TGCAGTGCTGAGAACCATGAGCAGTTCTTC.

This clone was picked up a small number of times. V is TRBV4-1 and J is TRBJ1-2, with D hard to call. Trimming pared 2 bases from V and 8 bases from J, leaving 18 bases between. The CDR3 contains 15 residues. Per the germline V gene, CDR1 is MGHRA and CDR2 is YSYEKL. The CDR3 region is CASSQNGRGRIGYTF. The CDR3 coding sequence is TGCGCCAGCAGCCAAAATGGGAGAGGTAGAATAGGCTACACCTTC.

V gene TRBV7-8 combines with J gene TRBJ2-1; 7 bases are shared with TRBD1. CDR3 length: 15 amino acids. The V gene's germline CDR1 is SGHVS and CDR2 FQNEAQ. J was trimmed by 5 bases and V by 5 bases; bases with no gene match: 9. DNA of the CDR3: TGTGCCAGCAGCCTCGGAAGGGGGCGTAACAATGAGCAGTTCTTC. Its protein product is CASSLGRGRNNEQFF.

The V call is TRBV15, the J call TRBJ1-1, with a possible D match to TRBD1 (5 bases). The CDR3 totals 15 residues. The ends were cut back, 1 base at V and 4 bases at J, with 13 bases in the middle. Germline-derived CDR1 and CDR2 are LNHNV and YYDKDF (reference sequence). The CDR3 protein is CATSRGGLLSTEAFF. For the CDR3, the DNA is TGTGCCACCAGCAGAGGGGGACTCTTGAGCACTGAAGCTTTCTTT.

This clone came up once. This sequence joins TRBV28 and TRBJ2-2; 7 nucleotides line up with TRBD2. CDR3 length: 16 amino acids. Losses at the gene ends were 6 bases for V and 5 bases for J; bases not matched to a gene: 12. Looked up from germline, CDR1 is MDHEN and CDR2 is SYDVKM. This CDR3 reads CASSRSGKGGTGELFF. As DNA, the CDR3 is TGTGCCAGCAGCCGGTCCGGGAAGGGAGGGACCGGGGAGCTGTTTTTT.

The chain uses TRBV5-1 and TRBJ2-7; 7 bases are shared with TRBD1. V dropped 4 bases and J dropped 6; count of bases not matched to a gene: 13. Germline V gene lookup returns CDR1 SGHRS and CDR2 YFSETQ. This CDR3 is built from 15 residues. In DNA, the CDR3 is TGCGCCAGCAGCCCGCCGGGACAGCCGGAGTTCGAGCAGTACTTC. Translation: CASSPPGQPEFEQYF.

In the case of this clone: The junction differs from germline at one of its ends, possibly a read error. This chain joins TRBV5-4 and TRBJ1-2; the D gene is possibly TRBD1 (5 bases). There are 14 residues in the CDR3. Germline-derived CDR1 and CDR2 are SGHNT and YYREEE (reference sequence). CDR3 loop: CASTLGGVHYGYTF. In DNA, the CDR3 is TGTGCCAGCACCTTGGGGGGGGTTCACTATGGCTACACCTTC.

This clone has just one count. The chain joins TRBV28 to TRBJ2-5; 8 bases map to TRBD2. Germline assignment: CDR1 MDHEN and CDR2 SYDVKM. Trimming removed 7 bases from V and 4 bases from J; junction bases left unmatched: 8. The CDR3 is 14 amino acids. DNA for the CDR3: TGTGCCAGCAAGGTGGGGACTAGGTCAGAGACCCAGTACTTC. Translation gives CASKVGTRSETQYF.

The chain joins TRBV7-2 to TRBJ1-3, with a tentative D call TRBD1 (5 bases). The CDR3 is made up of 18 amino acids. The ends were cut back, 3 bases at V and 1 base at J, with 19 bases in the middle. The V gene's germline CDR1 is SGHTA and CDR2 FQGNSA. CDR3 region: CASSLTFPGGRSGNTIYF. The CDR3 DNA reads TGTGCCAGCAGCTTGACCTTCCCCGGGGGGAGGTCTGGAAACACCATATATTTT.

The chain employs TRBV7-9 and TRBJ1-4; D perhaps matches TRBD1 (5 bases). Germline V gene sequence: CDR1 SEHNR, CDR2 FQNEAQ (reference sequence). Deletions cut 6 bases from V and 7 bases from J, with 18 bases between. This CDR3 is 15 amino acids long. In nucleotides, the CDR3 is TGTGCCAGCAGTTCCCTGCAGGGAACGGGTGAAAAACTGTTTTTT. This translates into CASSSLQGTGEKLFF.

The chain joins TRBV13 to TRBJ2-3; possibly TRBD2 for D (6 bases). Trimming removed 5 bases from V and 8 bases from J, with 11 bases in between. In germline, CDR1 is PRHDT, CDR2 FYEKMQ (reference sequence). The CDR3 length is 12 residues. The chain's CDR3 is CASSPRRATQYF. The CDR3, as DNA: TGTGCCAGCAGCCCCCGGAGGGCTACGCAGTATTTT.

As DNA, the CDR3 is TGTGCCAGCAGCTTAGCTGTAGCGAACACCGGGGAGCTGTTTTTT. The encoded protein is CASSLAVANTGELFF. This chain joins TRBV7-9 and TRBJ2-2, with no clear D. V was trimmed by 0 bases and J by 0 bases, leaving 5 bases between them. This CDR3 is built from 15 residues. Germline V CDR1 and CDR2: SEHNR, FQNEAQ (reference sequence).

The chain links TRBV3-1 (or the pseudogene TRBV3-2) to TRBJ2-5, with D possibly matching TRBD2 (5 bases). The CDR3 is 15 residues long. Trimming pared 2 bases from V and 1 base from J, leaving 11 bases between. Looked up from germline, CDR1 is LGHDT and CDR2 is YNNKEL (reference sequence). CDR3 in DNA: TGTGCCAGCAGCCAAAGGGCCGGGGTCCAAGAGACCCAGTACTTC. This sequence encodes CASSQRAGVQETQYF.

This rearrangement joins TRBV2 to TRBJ2-1, with D possibly being TRBD2 (6 bases). CDR3 length equals 13 residues. Between the trimmed V and J ends, which lost 8 bases and 10 bases, there was a span of 18 bases. Germline CDR1 is SNHLY and CDR2 is FYNNEI. The DNA of the CDR3 is TGTGCCAGCGGAGGGGACCGAGCTAAGGAGCAGTTCTTC. This codes for CASGGDRAKEQFF.

This sequence joins TRBV6-6 and TRBJ2-3; 9 nucleotides align to TRBD2. The germline V gene has CDR1 MNHNY and CDR2 SVGAGI (reference sequence). The CDR3 runs to 15 residues. V dropped 8 bases and J dropped 4; count of bases not matched to a gene: 10. CDR3 nucleotide sequence: TGTGCCAGCTTGAAAGGGGGCGGGAGGGCAGATACGCAGTATTTT. Encoded protein: CASLKGGGRADTQYF.

The CDR3 is CSATGVNTGELFF. The CDR3, as DNA: TGCAGCGCTACGGGGGTGAACACCGGGGAGCTGTTTTTT. The chain couples TRBV29-1 to TRBJ2-2, with a weak D call TRBD2 (6 bases). V dropped 7 bases and J dropped 1 base, with 10 bases sitting between them. This CDR3 is 13 amino acids long. Germline V gives CDR1 SQVTM, CDR2 ANQGSEA.

The chain links TRBV24-1 to TRBJ2-3, with D perhaps TRBD2 (6 bases). This CDR3 region has 17 residues. Germline loops: CDR1 KGHDR, CDR2 SFDVKD. V shed 2 bases and J shed 2 bases, with 16 bases lying between them. DNA for the CDR3: TGTGCCACCAGTGATTGGGGGACTCCAACCTCCACAGATACGCAGTATTTT. It encodes CATSDWGTPTSTDTQYF.

The J gene is TRBJ1-1, the V gene TRBV14, with D maybe TRBD1 (6 bases). CDR1 is SGHDN, CDR2 FVKESK, per germline. The CDR3 has 14 amino acids. V was trimmed by 3 bases and J by 4 bases, leaving 12 bases between them. The CDR3 protein is CASSHRQVPTEAFF. CDR3 sequence (DNA): TGTGCCAGCAGCCATCGACAGGTCCCCACTGAAGCTTTCTTT. The full variable domain, completed using reference TRBV14 and TRBJ1-1, is EAGVTQFPSHSVIEKGQTVTLRCDPISGHDNLYWYRRVMGKEIKFLLHFVKESKQDESGMPNNRFLAERTGGTYSTLKVQPAELEDSGVYFCASSHRQVPTEAFFGQGTRLTVV.

J is TRBJ1-6 and V is TRBV10-3; 10 bases are a match to TRBD1. V dropped 6 bases and J dropped 8; count of bases not matched to a gene: 7. Germline V lookup: CDR1 ENHRY, CDR2 SYGVKD. This CDR3 region has 15 residues. The CDR3 spells CAIRAGTGADSPLHF. The CDR3 coding sequence is TGTGCCATCAGAGCCGGGACAGGGGCCGATTCACCCCTCCACTTT.

The chain recombines TRBV6-5 with TRBJ2-2; D not resolved. The V end lost 7 bases, the J end lost 1 base, and 7 bases lay between the germline ends. The length of the CDR3 is 13 residues. Germline CDR1 and CDR2: MNHEY and SVGAGI. CDR3 in amino acids: CASTRLNTGELFF. The CDR3 DNA sequence: TGTGCCAGCACCAGGTTGAACACCGGGGAGCTGTTTTTT.

The CDR3 coding sequence is TGTGCCAGCACTAAGTCGGGAATCTCTGGAAACACCATATATTTT. It is translated as CASTKSGISGNTIYF. The chain has TRBV6-5 and TRBJ1-3; no firm D call. Trimming removed 7 bases from V and 0 bases from J, with 13 bases in between. Germline V gene sequence: CDR1 MNHEY, CDR2 SVGAGI. This CDR3 has 15 amino acids.

V is TRBV10-3 and J is TRBJ2-2; 15 positions match TRBD2. CDR1 ENHRY and CDR2 SYGVKD come from the germline V gene. Trimming removed 3 bases from V and 5 bases from J; junction bases left unmatched: 10. The CDR3 extends over 19 amino acids. The CDR3, as DNA: TGTGCCATCAGTGACCGGACTAGCGGGAGGGCAAGGGGAACCGGGGAGCTGTTTTTT. Translation: CAISDRTSGRARGTGELFF.

This clone was seen just once. The V call is TRBV5-1, the J call TRBJ2-7, with TRBD1 matching 7 bases. The CDR3 totals 16 residues. The germline V gene encodes CDR1 SGHRS and CDR2 YFSETQ. The ends lost 1 base at V and 0 bases at J; junction bases unmatched: 7. CDR3 residues: CASSLRGQQSSYEQYF. CDR3 nucleotides: TGCGCCAGCAGCTTGAGGGGACAGCAGAGCTCCTACGAGCAGTACTTC.

The rearrangement uses TRBV6-6 and TRBJ1-1; D remains unclear. The CDR3 is 15 amino acids. Trimming cost V 4 bases and J 5 bases, with 17 bases left between them. The germline gives CDR1 MNHNY, CDR2 SVGAGI (reference sequence). The CDR3 DNA reads as TGTGCCAGCAGTTCCCAATCCGGGGTGGGGACTGAAGCTTTCTTT. This sequence encodes CASSSQSGVGTEAFF.

This clone has more than one count but fewer than ten. The chain uses TRBV4-1 and TRBJ2-7, with 11 bases that match TRBD2. The CDR3 covers 15 residues. V shed 5 bases, J shed 2 bases, and the junction held 5 bases outside the gene matches. Germline assignment: CDR1 MGHRA and CDR2 YSYEKL. CDR3 DNA: TGCGCCAGCAGCGTCGGGACTAGCGGAACCTACGAGCAGTACTTC. Translation gives CASSVGTSGTYEQYF.

Here the CDR3 reads CASRFRGSNTGELFF. In DNA, the CDR3 is TGTGCCAGCAGGTTCAGGGGGTCGAACACCGGGGAGCTGTTTTTT. The chain has TRBV27 and TRBJ2-2; 7 bases line up with TRBD1. Germline V lookup: CDR1 MNHEY, CDR2 SMNVEV (reference sequence). V lost 6 bases and J lost 0; bases outside the gene matches: 4. This CDR3 comprises 15 residues.

V is TRBV21-1 and J is TRBJ2-3; the table gives TRBD1 as D, unverified against the DNA. TRBV21-1 is classified as a pseudogene. CDR3 length: 13 residues. CDR3 nucleotide sequence: TGTGCCAGCAGCAACGGGACATCTGATACGCAGTATTTT. It yields the protein CASSNGTSDTQYF.

This clone appeared a single time. The rearrangement uses TRBV7-6 and TRBJ2-5; maybe TRBD1 (7 bases). This CDR3 spans 15 amino acids. Per the germline V gene, CDR1 is SGHVS and CDR2 is FNYEAQ. V was shortened by 2 bases and J by 4 bases, with 14 bases between the two germline ends. CDR3 in amino acids: CASSLSQGGIETQYF. The CDR3 DNA follows: TGTGCCAGCAGCTTAAGTCAGGGGGGTATAGAGACCCAGTACTTC.